The 24 T cell receptor beta chains below were found in one sample sequenced in a study of blood T cell repertoires in COVID-19. Clones were read by immunoSEQ multiplex PCR, and TCRdb kept only the in-frame ones, dropping some. In the table there are around 68,000 clones, over 80% of which are singletons. Sequencing input: peripheral blood. These receptors all stem from a human donor in a cohort sampled during active COVID-19.

The chain couples TRBV5-8 to TRBJ1-2, with 10 bases matching TRBD1. Trimming at V came to 4 bases and at J to 8 bases, leaving 8 bases not matched to a gene. CDR1 and CDR2 from the germline V gene are SGHTS and YDEGEE. The CDR3 length is 14 residues. CDR3 region: CASSVDRGLGGYTF. The CDR3 DNA reads as TGTGCCAGCAGCGTTGACAGGGGGCTAGGGGGCTACACCTTC.

The chain links TRBV5-4 to TRBJ2-7; D possibly corresponds to TRBD1 (5 bases). This CDR3 comprises 15 residues. Germline V gene lookup returns CDR1 SGHNT and CDR2 YYREEE (reference sequence). V gave up 2 bases and J gave up 0 bases, with 12 bases separating them. CDR3 sequence: CASSFRASGSYEQYF. CDR3 in DNA: TGTGCCAGCAGCTTCAGGGCGTCCGGCTCCTACGAGCAGTACTTC.

V and J are TRBV13 and TRBJ2-2; D is undetermined. The CDR3 consists of 13 residues. Trimming shortened V by 2 bases and J by 4 bases, and 5 bases separated the two germline ends. Germline loops: CDR1 PRHDT, CDR2 FYEKMQ (reference sequence). CDR3 bases: TGTGCCAGCAGCTTAACGGGCACCGGGGAGCTGTTTTTT. The encoded protein is CASSLTGTGELFF.

The chain is built from TRBV2 and TRBJ1-1; D is ambiguous. The V gene's germline CDR1 is SNHLY and CDR2 FYNNEI. Trimming stripped 5 bases from V and 1 base from J, with 11 bases between. The CDR3 covers 14 residues. The DNA of the CDR3 is TGTGCCAGCAGTAACATTAGACAGAACACTGAAGCTTTCTTT. Residues: CASSNIRQNTEAFF.

This sequence joins TRBV11-2 and TRBJ2-1; 11 nucleotides agree with TRBD2. V was pared by 5 bases and J by 7 bases, with 10 bases of the junction left unmatched. The CDR3 covers 16 residues. The germline CDR1 and CDR2 sequences are SGHAT and FQNNGV. The CDR3 here is CASSRPSGRSENEQFF. In DNA form, the CDR3 reads TGTGCCAGCAGCAGACCTAGCGGGAGGAGCGAGAATGAGCAGTTCTTC.

The V and J genes are TRBV7-8 and TRBJ2-3, with 9 bases matching TRBD1. This CDR3 is built from 16 residues. In germline, CDR1 is SGHVS, CDR2 FQNEAQ. The junction had 7 bases not matched to a gene; V was cut back by 5 bases and J by 1 base. Here the CDR3 DNA reads TGTGCCAGCAGCGGCTGGGGACAGGGAGGCACAGATACGCAGTATTTT. It specifies CASSGWGQGGTDTQYF.

Only one count was recorded for this clone. This chain connects TRBV10-3 to TRBJ2-1; TRBD2 aligns across 8 bases. The germline V gene has CDR1 ENHRY and CDR2 SYGVKD. The CDR3 spans 14 residues. V lost 4 bases and J lost 7; bases outside the gene matches: 6. CDR3 DNA sequence: TGTGCCATCAGTGGGGGGCTAGCGGGTAATGAGCAGTTCTTC. This translates into CAISGGLAGNEQFF.

The chain links TRBV5-6 to TRBJ2-7, with TRBD2 matching 11 bases. J was trimmed by 6 bases and V by 2 bases; bases with no gene match: 4. Per the germline V gene, CDR1 is SGHDT and CDR2 is YYEEEE. This CDR3 has 14 amino acids. DNA for the CDR3: TGTGCCAGCAGCTTAGGGACTAGCGGTATCGAGCAGTACTTC. This translates into CASSLGTSGIEQYF. The full variable domain, with the rest looked up from reference TRBV5-6 and TRBJ2-7, is DAGVTQSPTHLIKTRGQQVTLRCSPKSGHDTVSWYQQALGQGPQFIFQYYEEEERQRGNFPDRFSGHQFPNYSSELNVNALLLGDSALYLCASSLGTSGIEQYFGPGTRLTVT.

The chain recombines TRBV19 with TRBJ1-1, with D possibly TRBD1 on 6 matching bases. The V gene's germline CDR1 is LNHDA and CDR2 SQIVND (reference sequence). There are 13 residues in the CDR3. The V and J ends lost 3 bases and 6 bases respectively, with 11 bases between them. CDR3 sequence: CASSIRAGAEAFF. DNA for the CDR3: TGTGCCAGTAGTATTAGGGCAGGGGCTGAAGCTTTCTTT.

In this sample, this clone turned up once. The chain joins TRBV6-2 or TRBV6-3 to TRBJ1-5, with D hard to call. Germline V CDR1 and CDR2: MNHEY, SVGEGT. The CDR3 length is 14 residues. Trimming removed 5 bases at V and 0 bases at J, with 8 bases between. CDR3 sequence: CASSRGYSNQPQHF. Written as DNA, the CDR3 is TGTGCCAGCAGTCGGGGTTATAGCAATCAGCCCCAGCATTTT.

The chain employs TRBV7-2 and TRBJ1-2, with 8 positions matching TRBD1. CDR1 and CDR2 (germline): SGHTA, FQGNSA. The CDR3 is 16 residues long. Trimming cost V 2 bases and J 5 bases; bases outside gene matches: 10. The CDR3 region is CASSLSRTGMAYGYTF. The CDR3 nucleotides read TGTGCCAGCAGCTTATCCCGGACAGGGATGGCTTATGGCTACACCTTC.

This clone was counted a few times. The V gene is TRBV6-4, the J gene TRBJ2-3, with a tentative D call TRBD1 (6 bases). This CDR3 contains 15 residues. CDR1 and CDR2 from the germline V gene are MRHNA and SNTAGT. Trimming pared 2 bases from V and 0 bases from J, leaving 9 bases between. The CDR3 spells CASSDGGGSTDTQYF. In DNA form, the CDR3 reads TGTGCCAGCAGTGACGGTGGGGGCAGCACAGATACGCAGTATTTT.

The chain combines TRBV5-1 with TRBJ2-3, with TRBD1 identical over 9 bases. This CDR3 is 17 amino acids long. Trimming cost V 1 base and J 9 bases; bases outside gene matches: 15. In germline, CDR1 is SGHRS, CDR2 YFSETQ. The CDR3 coding sequence is TGCGCCAGCAGCTTGAAGGGACAGGGTGGCTCTTCGGGGACGCAGTATTTT. This gives the protein CASSLKGQGGSSGTQYF.

This clone was seen a handful of times. CDR3 sequence (DNA): TGTGCCAGCAAAACAGGGGGCTCTGGAAACACCATATATTTT. Its protein is CASKTGGSGNTIYF. The chain links TRBV28 to TRBJ1-3; 8 bases align to TRBD1. The V segment lost 7 bases and the J segment 0 bases; nucleotides outside the gene matches: 2. This CDR3 has 14 amino acids. Per the germline V gene, CDR1 is MDHEN and CDR2 is SYDVKM.

The J gene is TRBJ2-2, the V gene TRBV9; 13 nucleotides align to TRBD2. J lost 5 bases, V lost 0 bases, and 4 bases had no gene match. The germline gives CDR1 SGDLS, CDR2 YYNGEE. The CDR3 covers 17 residues. The DNA for the CDR3 is TGTGCCAGCAGCGTAGCTGGGACTAGCGGGAATACCGGGGAGCTGTTTTTT. Translated, it gives CASSVAGTSGNTGELFF. The full variable domain, in which reference TRBV9 and TRBJ2-2 provide the parts outside the CDR3, is DSGVTQTPKHLITATGQRVTLRCSPRSGDLSVYWYQQSLDQGLQFLIQYYNGEERAKGNILERFSAQQFPDLHSELNLSSLELGDSALYFCASSVAGTSGNTGELFFGEGSRLTVL.

The CDR3 nucleotides are TGTGCCAGCAGCTTAGGACAGGGGAGGAATAATGGCTACACCTTC. Its protein product is CASSLGQGRNNGYTF. J is TRBJ1-2 and V is TRBV5-6; 9 nucleotides line up with TRBD1. The V segment lost 2 bases and the J segment 6 bases; nucleotides outside the gene matches: 8. The germline V gene has CDR1 SGHDT and CDR2 YYEEEE. The CDR3 spans 15 residues. The variable domain in full, completed from reference TRBV5-6 and TRBJ1-2, reads DAGVTQSPTHLIKTRGQQVTLRCSPKSGHDTVSWYQQALGQGPQFIFQYYEEEERQRGNFPDRFSGHQFPNYSSELNVNALLLGDSALYLCASSLGQGRNNGYTFGSGTRLTVV.

J is TRBJ1-6 and V is TRBV5-4; TRBD1 agrees at 11 bases. J was trimmed by 10 bases and V by 0 bases; bases with no gene match: 6. The CDR3 spans 16 residues. Per germline, CDR1 SGHNT and CDR2 YYREEE (reference sequence). The CDR3 sequence is CASSLAPGQGGSPLHF. The CDR3 DNA is TGTGCCAGCAGCTTGGCTCCGGGACAGGGGGGATCACCCCTCCACTTT.

V is TRBV6-6 and J is TRBJ1-4; maybe TRBD1 (5 bases). This CDR3 is built from 16 residues. V was shortened by 0 bases and J by 7 bases, with 15 bases between the two germline ends. Looked up from germline, CDR1 is MNHNY and CDR2 is SVGAGI (reference sequence). The CDR3 loop reads CASSYSMGGKGEKLFF. The CDR3 bases are TGTGCCAGCAGTTACTCGATGGGGGGAAAGGGTGAAAAACTGTTTTTT.

This chain connects TRBV24-1 to TRBJ2-3; D may be TRBD1 (6 bases). The CDR3 is 15 residues long. V was cut by 3 bases and J by 3 bases, with 12 bases left in between. Germline V gene data show CDR1 as KGHDR and CDR2 as SFDVKD. The CDR3 region is CATSDPYRVTDTQYF. DNA for the CDR3: TGTGCCACCAGTGATCCTTACAGGGTTACAGATACGCAGTATTTT.

J is TRBJ1-1 and V is TRBV15; tentative D call: TRBD1 (6 bases). The CDR3 consists of 19 residues. V was shortened by 3 bases and J by 0 bases, with 23 bases between the two germline ends. CDR1 LNHNV and CDR2 YYDKDF come from the germline V gene (reference sequence). The CDR3 region has the DNA TGTGCCACCAGCAGGCCCTGGAGGAACAGGGAGTACATGAACACTGAAGCTTTCTTT. Translation gives CATSRPWRNREYMNTEAFF.

This chain connects TRBV29-1 to TRBJ1-4; D remains unclear. With 4 bases removed from V and 3 bases from J, the gap between germline ends came to 9 bases. The length of the CDR3 is 13 residues. CDR1 is SQVTM and CDR2 is ANQGSEA in the germline V gene. CDR3 protein: CSVADTANEKLFF. CDR3 DNA sequence: TGCAGCGTTGCCGACACCGCTAATGAAAAACTGTTTTTT.

CDR3 DNA sequence: TGTGCCATCATTCCGCGGGAGGGCCAAAGATACGAGCAGTACTTC. Protein product: CAIIPREGQRYEQYF. This chain connects TRBV10-3 to TRBJ2-7; 9 bases agree with TRBD2. The germline V gene has CDR1 ENHRY and CDR2 SYGVKD. V shed 7 bases and J 4 bases; nucleotides not matched to a gene: 11. The CDR3 has 15 residues.

J is TRBJ2-1 and V is TRBV5-4; no firm D call. In germline, CDR1 is SGHNT, CDR2 YYREEE (reference sequence). The CDR3 is 11 amino acids. V lost 0 bases and J 9 bases, leaving 4 bases between the germline ends. CDR3 nucleotide sequence: TGTGCCAGCAGCTTGGCTAGTGAGCAGTTCTTC. Translated: CASSLASEQFF.

V usage is TRBV14 and J usage is TRBJ1-3; D perhaps matches TRBD1 (6 bases). The germline gives CDR1 SGHDN, CDR2 FVKESK. The ends were cut back, 4 bases at V and 4 bases at J, with 11 bases in the middle. CDR3 length: 14 amino acids. As DNA, the CDR3 is TGTGCCAGCAGCCCTACAGGGTGGGGAAACACCATATATTTT. Translating gives CASSPTGWGNTIYF. Full variable domain (outside the CDR3, taken from reference TRBV14 and TRBJ1-3): EAGVTQFPSHSVIEKGQTVTLRCDPISGHDNLYWYRRVMGKEIKFLLHFVKESKQDESGMPNNRFLAERTGGTYSTLKVQPAELEDSGVYFCASSPTGWGNTIYFGEGSWLTVV.